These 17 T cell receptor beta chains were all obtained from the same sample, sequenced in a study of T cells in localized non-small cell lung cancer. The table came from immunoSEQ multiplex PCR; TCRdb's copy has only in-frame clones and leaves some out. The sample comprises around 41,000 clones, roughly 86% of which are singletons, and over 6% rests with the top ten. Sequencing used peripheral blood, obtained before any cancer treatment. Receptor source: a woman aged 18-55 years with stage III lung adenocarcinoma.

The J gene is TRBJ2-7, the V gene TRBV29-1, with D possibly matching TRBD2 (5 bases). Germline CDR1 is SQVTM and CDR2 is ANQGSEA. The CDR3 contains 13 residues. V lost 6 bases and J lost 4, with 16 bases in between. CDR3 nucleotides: TGCAGCGTCGGGTCGGGAATCGGGTACGAGCAGTACTTC. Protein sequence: CSVGSGIGYEQYF.

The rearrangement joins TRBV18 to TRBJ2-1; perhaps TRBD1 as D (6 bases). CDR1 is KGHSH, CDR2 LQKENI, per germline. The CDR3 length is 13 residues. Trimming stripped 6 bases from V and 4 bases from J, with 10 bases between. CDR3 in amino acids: CASSVGQYNEQFF. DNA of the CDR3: TGTGCCAGCTCCGTTGGACAGTACAATGAGCAGTTCTTC.

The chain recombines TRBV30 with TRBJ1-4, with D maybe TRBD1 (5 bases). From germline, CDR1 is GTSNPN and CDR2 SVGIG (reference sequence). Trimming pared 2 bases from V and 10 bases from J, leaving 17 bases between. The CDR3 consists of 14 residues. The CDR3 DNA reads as TGTGCCTGGAGTCCCGGGACGGAGGGAGTAAAACTGTTTTTT. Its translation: CAWSPGTEGVKLFF.

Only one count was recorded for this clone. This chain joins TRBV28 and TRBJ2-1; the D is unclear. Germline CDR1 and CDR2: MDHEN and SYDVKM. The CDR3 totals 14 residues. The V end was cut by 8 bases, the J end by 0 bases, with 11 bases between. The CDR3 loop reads CASRSGLSYNEQFF. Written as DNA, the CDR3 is TGTGCCAGCCGGTCAGGCCTCTCCTACAATGAGCAGTTCTTC.

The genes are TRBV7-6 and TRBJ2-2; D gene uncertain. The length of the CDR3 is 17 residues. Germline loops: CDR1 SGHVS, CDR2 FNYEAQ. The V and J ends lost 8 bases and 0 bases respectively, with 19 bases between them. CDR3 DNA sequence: TGTGCCAGCCAAAGCTTAGTGGCCCCGGCGAACACCGGGGAGCTGTTTTTT. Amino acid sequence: CASQSLVAPANTGELFF.

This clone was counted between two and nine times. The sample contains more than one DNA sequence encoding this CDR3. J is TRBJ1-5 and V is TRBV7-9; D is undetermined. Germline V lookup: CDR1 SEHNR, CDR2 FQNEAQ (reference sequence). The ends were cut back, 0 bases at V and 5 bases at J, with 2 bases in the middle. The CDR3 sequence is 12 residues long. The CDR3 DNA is TGTGCCAGCAGCTTAGCAGATCAGCCCCAGCATTTT. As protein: CASSLADQPQHF.

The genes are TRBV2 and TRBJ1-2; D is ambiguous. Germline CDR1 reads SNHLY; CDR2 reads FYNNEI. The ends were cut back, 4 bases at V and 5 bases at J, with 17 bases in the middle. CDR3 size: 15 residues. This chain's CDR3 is CASSASSGSLYGYTF. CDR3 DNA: TGTGCCAGCAGTGCCTCTTCGGGGTCTCTTTATGGCTACACCTTC.

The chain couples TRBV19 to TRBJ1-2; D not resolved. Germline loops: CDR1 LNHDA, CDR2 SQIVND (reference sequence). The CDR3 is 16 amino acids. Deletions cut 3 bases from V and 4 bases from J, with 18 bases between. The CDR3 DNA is TGTGCCAGTAGTATCTGGGAGGGAGGCGTGCCCTATGGCTACACCTTC. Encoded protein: CASSIWEGGVPYGYTF.

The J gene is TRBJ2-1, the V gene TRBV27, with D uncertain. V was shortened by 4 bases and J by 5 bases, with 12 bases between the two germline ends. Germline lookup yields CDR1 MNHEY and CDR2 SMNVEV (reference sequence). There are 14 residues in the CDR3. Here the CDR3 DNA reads TGTGCCAGCAGTTCCGCCCTTAGCAACAATGAGCAGTTCTTC. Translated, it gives CASSSALSNNEQFF.

This CDR3 is CASSFRSGGGTDTQYF. In DNA form, the CDR3 reads TGTGCCAGCAGCTTCCGTAGCGGGGGCGGCACAGATACGCAGTATTTT. The J gene is TRBJ2-3, the V gene TRBV11-3; 9 bases fit TRBD2. CDR1 is SGHNT and CDR2 is YENEEA in the germline V gene. The CDR3 runs to 16 residues. V gave up 3 bases and J gave up 1 base; unmatched junction bases: 5. Using reference TRBV11-3 and TRBJ2-3 for the parts outside the CDR3, the full variable domain is EAGVVQSPRYKIIEKKQPVAFWCNPISGHNTLYWYLQNLGQGPELLIRYENEEAVDDSQLPKDRFSAERLKGVDSTLKIQPAELGDSAVYLCASSFRSGGGTDTQYFGPGTRLTVL.

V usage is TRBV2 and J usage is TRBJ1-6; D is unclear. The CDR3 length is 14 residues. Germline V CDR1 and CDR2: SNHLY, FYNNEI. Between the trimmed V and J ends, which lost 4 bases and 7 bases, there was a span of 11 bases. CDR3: CASSATARNSPLHF. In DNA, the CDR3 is TGTGCCAGCAGTGCTACGGCGAGAAATTCACCCCTCCACTTT.

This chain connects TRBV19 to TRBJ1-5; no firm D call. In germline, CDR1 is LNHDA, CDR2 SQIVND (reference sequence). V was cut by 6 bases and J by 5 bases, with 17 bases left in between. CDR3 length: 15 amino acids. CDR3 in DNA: TGTGCCAGTAGAGGGATGTCGGCGGGCGATCAGCCCCAGCATTTT. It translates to CASRGMSAGDQPQHF.

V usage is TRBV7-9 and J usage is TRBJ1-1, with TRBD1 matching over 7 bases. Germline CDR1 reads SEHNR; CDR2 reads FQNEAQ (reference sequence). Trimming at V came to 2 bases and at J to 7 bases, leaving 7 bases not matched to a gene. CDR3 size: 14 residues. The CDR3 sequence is CASSLKGQTLEAFF. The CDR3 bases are TGTGCCAGCAGCTTAAAGGGACAGACCCTTGAAGCTTTCTTT.

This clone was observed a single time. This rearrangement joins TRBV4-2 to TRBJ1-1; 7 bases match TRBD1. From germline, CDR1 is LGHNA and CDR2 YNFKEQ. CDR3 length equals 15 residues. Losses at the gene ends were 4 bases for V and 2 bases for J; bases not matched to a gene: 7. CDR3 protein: CASSRPGTDNTEAFF. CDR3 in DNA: TGTGCCAGCAGCCGTCCCGGGACAGATAACACTGAAGCTTTCTTT.

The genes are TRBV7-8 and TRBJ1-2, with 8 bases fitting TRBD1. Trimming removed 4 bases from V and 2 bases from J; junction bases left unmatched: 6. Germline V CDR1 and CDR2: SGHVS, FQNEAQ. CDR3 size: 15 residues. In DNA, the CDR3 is TGTGCCAGCAGCTCCCCGACAGGGGCAAACTATGGCTACACCTTC. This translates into CASSSPTGANYGYTF.

CDR3 sequence reads: CASSLARGSNQPQHF. The DNA for the CDR3 is TGTGCCAGCAGCTTAGCCAGGGGGAGCAATCAGCCCCAGCATTTT. V is TRBV7-2 and J is TRBJ1-5; 7 bases are shared with TRBD1. From germline, CDR1 is SGHTA and CDR2 FQGNSA. The CDR3 is 15 amino acids. V was clipped by 0 bases and J by 1 base; unmatched bases: 0.

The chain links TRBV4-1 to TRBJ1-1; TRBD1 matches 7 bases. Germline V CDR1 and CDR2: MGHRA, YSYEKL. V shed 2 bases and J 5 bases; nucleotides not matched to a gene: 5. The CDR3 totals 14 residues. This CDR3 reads CASSQPQGPTEAFF. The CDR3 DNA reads TGCGCCAGCAGCCAACCACAGGGGCCTACTGAAGCTTTCTTT.